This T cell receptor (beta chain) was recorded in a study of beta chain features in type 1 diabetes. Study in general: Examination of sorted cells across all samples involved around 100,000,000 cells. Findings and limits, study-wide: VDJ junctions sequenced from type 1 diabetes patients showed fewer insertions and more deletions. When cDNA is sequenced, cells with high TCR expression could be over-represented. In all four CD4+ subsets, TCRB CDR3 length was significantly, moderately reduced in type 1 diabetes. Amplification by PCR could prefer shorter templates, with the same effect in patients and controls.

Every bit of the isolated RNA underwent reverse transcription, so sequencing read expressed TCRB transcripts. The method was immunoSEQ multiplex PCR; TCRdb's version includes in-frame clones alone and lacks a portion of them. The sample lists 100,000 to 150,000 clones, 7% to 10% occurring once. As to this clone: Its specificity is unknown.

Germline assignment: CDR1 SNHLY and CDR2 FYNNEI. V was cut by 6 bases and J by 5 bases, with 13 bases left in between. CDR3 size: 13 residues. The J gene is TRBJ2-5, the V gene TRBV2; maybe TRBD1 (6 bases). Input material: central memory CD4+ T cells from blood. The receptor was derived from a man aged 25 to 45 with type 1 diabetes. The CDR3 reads CASRIQGDETQYF. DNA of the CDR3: TGTGCCAGCAGGATACAGGGAGATGAGACCCAGTACTTC.